The 31 T cell receptor beta chains presented below share a single source sample, sequenced in a study of cytomegalovirus exposure and HLA in healthy donors. The PCR employed 60 Vbeta primers together with 13 Jbeta primers. Sequenced by immunoSEQ multiplex PCR; TCRdb stores in-frame clones only, minus some. The table records approximately 100,000 clones, around four fifths of them present only once. Sequencing was done on a sample of PBMCs. The receptor set was obtained from a man aged 35-49 years in good health and CMV-seronegative.

The rearrangement uses TRBV7-2 and TRBJ2-3; TRBD1 aligns across 7 bases. The germline gives CDR1 SGHTA, CDR2 FQGNSA. There are 12 residues in the CDR3. After removal of 5 bases from V and 10 bases from J, the junction contained 6 bases not matched to a gene. CDR3 in DNA: TGTGCCAGCAGCCCCGGACAGGTATCGCAGTATTTT. Its protein is CASSPGQVSQYF.

As to this clone: A junction boundary mismatches the germline segment, possibly from a read error. The CDR3, as DNA: TGTTCCAGCAGCTCAGAGGTCTTCGGGAATCGAGGTAGTCAGCCCCAGCATTTT. Its translation: CSSSSEVFGNRGSQPQHF. The chain combines TRBV7-9 with TRBJ1-5, with D uncertain. Germline V gene data show CDR1 as SEHNR and CDR2 as FQNEAQ (reference sequence). This CDR3 has 18 amino acids.

This clone was detected only once. The chain has TRBV6-4 and TRBJ1-2, with 11 positions matching TRBD1. V dropped 0 bases and J dropped 7; count of bases not matched to a gene: 1. The germline V gene has CDR1 MRHNA and CDR2 SNTAGT. This CDR3 is 14 amino acids long. The CDR3 DNA reads as TGTGCCAGCAGTGACTCAGGGACAGGGGGTGGCTACACCTTC. Amino acids: CASSDSGTGGGYTF.

This clone was counted once. The rearrangement links TRBV11-2 to TRBJ2-3, with 7 bases aligning to TRBD1. This CDR3 is built from 16 residues. Germline values: CDR1 SGHAT, CDR2 FQNNGV. With 3 bases clipped from V and 4 bases from J, the junction kept 10 bases outside the gene matches. The CDR3 nucleotides are TGTGCCAGCAGCTTTGTGGGGCAGGGGGTTGCAGATACGCAGTATTTT. It specifies CASSFVGQGVADTQYF. The variable domain in full, with the rest retrieved from reference TRBV11-2 and TRBJ2-3, is EAGVAQSPRYKIIEKRQSVAFWCNPISGHATLYWYQQILGQGPKLLIQFQNNGVVDDSQLPKDRFSAERLKGVDSTLKIQPAKLEDSAVYLCASSFVGQGVADTQYFGPGTRLTVL.

The V gene is TRBV4-3, the J gene TRBJ1-2; D uncertain. This CDR3 contains 13 residues. Germline CDR1 is LGHNA and CDR2 is YSLEER. Trimming left V 2 bases short and J 5 bases short, with 9 bases between. CDR3 in DNA: TGCGCCAGCAGCCAACCACAGTTTTATGGCTACACCTTC. Translated: CASSQPQFYGYTF.

There are a few counts of this clone. DNA for the CDR3: TGTGCCTGGGGGTACGGGGGGCTAGAGTCTGGAAACACCATATATTTT. It yields the protein CAWGYGGLESGNTIYF. This sequence joins TRBV30 and TRBJ1-3; possibly TRBD1 for D (6 bases). This CDR3 has 16 amino acids. In germline, CDR1 is GTSNPN, CDR2 SVGIG (reference sequence). Between the trimmed V and J ends, which lost 5 bases and 1 base, there was a span of 18 bases. Complete variable domain (other parts from reference TRBV30 and TRBJ1-3): SQTIHQWPATLVQPVGSPLSLECTVEGTSNPNLYWYRQAAGRGLQLLFYSVGIGQISSEVPQNLSASRPQDRQFILSSKKLLLSDSGFYLCAWGYGGLESGNTIYFGEGSWLTVV.

DNA of the CDR3: TGTGCCAGCAGCCGCTTAGGAGAGACTGAAGCTTTCTTT. Its protein is CASSRLGETEAFF. The chain couples TRBV14 to TRBJ1-1; D remains unclear. V lost 4 bases to trimming and J lost 5 bases, with 11 bases between them. Germline CDR1 reads SGHDN; CDR2 reads FVKESK. This CDR3 comprises 13 residues.

This clone has a single count. Other DNA variants within this sample encode the same CDR3. The genes are TRBV11-2 and TRBJ2-5; 7 bases line up with TRBD1. Trimming took 5 bases from V and 1 from J; bases not matched to a gene: 4. Germline CDR1 reads SGHAT; CDR2 reads FQNNGV. The CDR3 runs to 14 residues. The CDR3 here is CASSLGTVQETQYF. CDR3 DNA sequence: TGTGCCAGCAGCCTGGGGACAGTCCAAGAGACCCAGTACTTC.

The chain employs TRBV10-1 and TRBJ1-6; D remains ambiguous. Germline CDR1 reads WNHNN; CDR2 reads SYGVQD (reference sequence). V was shortened by 2 bases and J by 5 bases, with 7 bases between the two germline ends. CDR3 length: 14 amino acids. CDR3 in amino acids: CASSEIRDNSPLHF. CDR3 coding DNA: TGCGCCAGCAGTGAGATTCGCGATAATTCACCCCTCCACTTT.

The V gene is TRBV19, the J gene TRBJ2-3; D might be TRBD1 (6 bases). Germline loops: CDR1 LNHDA, CDR2 SQIVND (reference sequence). This CDR3 region has 13 residues. V lost 5 bases, J lost 3 bases, and 9 bases lay in between. CDR3 sequence: CASSFQGTDTQYF. CDR3 DNA: TGTGCCAGTAGTTTCCAGGGGACAGATACGCAGTATTTT.

This sequence joins TRBV6-5 and TRBJ1-1; D unresolved. CDR1 and CDR2 from the germline V gene are MNHEY and SVGAGI. Trimming pared 5 bases from V and 4 bases from J, leaving 8 bases between. The length of the CDR3 is 12 residues. CDR3 amino acids: CASSRSGTEAFF. In DNA, the CDR3 is TGTGCCAGCAGTAGGAGCGGCACTGAAGCTTTCTTT.

V gene TRBV11-2 combines with J gene TRBJ1-3, with D possibly TRBD1 on 6 matching bases. The germline V gene encodes CDR1 SGHAT and CDR2 FQNNGV. CDR3 length equals 15 residues. Trimming removed 6 bases at V and 2 bases at J, with 14 bases between. The CDR3 sequence is CASSHSDSPGNTIYF. DNA of the CDR3: TGTGCCAGCAGTCACTCGGACAGTCCTGGAAACACCATATATTTT.

V and J are TRBV5-1 and TRBJ2-7, with TRBD1 identical over 9 bases. J lost 3 bases, V lost 3 bases, and 7 bases had no gene match. The CDR3 is made up of 15 amino acids. Germline V gene sequence: CDR1 SGHRS, CDR2 YFSETQ. In DNA, the CDR3 is TGCGCCAGCAGCTCCTACGGGACAGGGCTCTACGAGCAGTACTTC. Protein: CASSSYGTGLYEQYF.

This sequence joins TRBV6-4 and TRBJ1-1, with D possibly TRBD1 on 5 matching bases. Per germline, CDR1 MRHNA and CDR2 SNTAGT. The germline V and J ends were trimmed by 6 bases and 8 bases, with 13 bases remaining between them. This CDR3 region has 12 residues. CDR3 sequence (DNA): TGTGCCAGCAGAACCACCGGGGGAGAAGCTTTCTTT. Amino acid sequence: CASRTTGGEAFF.

The V gene is TRBV19, the J gene TRBJ1-1, with D possibly matching TRBD1 (5 bases). The length of the CDR3 is 12 residues. Germline lookup yields CDR1 LNHDA and CDR2 SQIVND (reference sequence). Trimming cost V 5 bases and J 9 bases, with 13 bases left between them. In DNA, the CDR3 is TGTGCCAGTAGTCTCCTCAGGGATAAAGCTTTCTTT. As protein: CASSLLRDKAFF.

The genes are TRBV12-2 and TRBJ1-1; the table's D call, TRBD1, was not checked against the DNA. TRBV12-2 is a pseudogene. The CDR3 runs to 16 residues. The CDR3 DNA is TGTGCAAGTCGCTTCTACCGAAGCGACAGGAACACTGAAGCTTTCTTT. Translated: CASRFYRSDRNTEAFF.

The CDR3 reads CASSGARDRGAYSNQPQHF. The CDR3 region has the DNA TGTGCCAGCAGTGGGGCCCGGGACAGGGGGGCATATAGCAATCAGCCCCAGCATTTT. J is TRBJ1-5 and V is TRBV2; TRBD1 agrees at 11 bases. The CDR3 totals 19 residues. V trimming: 4 bases; J trimming: 0 bases; junction bases outside the gene matches: 11. Germline CDR1 and CDR2: SNHLY and FYNNEI.

The chain carries TRBV5-8 and TRBJ1-1; a possible D gene is TRBD1 (5 bases). V lost 0 bases, J lost 0 bases, and 9 bases lay in between. Germline-derived CDR1 and CDR2 are SGHTS and YDEGEE. This CDR3 is built from 15 residues. The CDR3 nucleotides are TGTGCCAGCAGCTTGGGGGGACTCGTGAACACTGAAGCTTTCTTT. This encodes CASSLGGLVNTEAFF. Full variable domain (remainder filled in from reference TRBV5-8 and TRBJ1-1): EAGVTQSPTHLIKTRGQQATLRCSPISGHTSVYWYQQALGLGLQFLLWYDEGEERNRGNFPPRFSGRQFPNYSSELNVNALELEDSALYLCASSLGGLVNTEAFFGQGTRLTVV.

The gene calls are TRBV11-2 and TRBJ1-2; D not resolved. Germline values: CDR1 SGHAT, CDR2 FQNNGV. The CDR3 totals 13 residues. The V gene lost 1 base and the J gene lost 3 bases, with 6 bases spanning the gap. CDR3 in amino acids: CASSLGLDYGYTF. The DNA of the CDR3 is TGTGCCAGCAGCTTAGGGTTAGACTATGGCTACACCTTC.

The chain couples TRBV10-3 to TRBJ2-5; 15 bases map to TRBD2. Germline V gene lookup returns CDR1 ENHRY and CDR2 SYGVKD. This CDR3 spans 18 amino acids. Losses at the gene ends were 4 bases for V and 0 bases for J; bases not matched to a gene: 6. In nucleotides, the CDR3 is TGTGCCATCAGTGCCGGACTAGCGGGGGGGAACTACCAAGAGACCCAGTACTTC. This codes for CAISAGLAGGNYQETQYF.

V gene TRBV5-5 combines with J gene TRBJ1-2, with TRBD1 matching over 8 bases. V was clipped by 4 bases and J by 2 bases; unmatched bases: 10. The germline V gene has CDR1 SGHKS and CDR2 YYEKEE (reference sequence). This CDR3 has 16 residues. The CDR3 protein is CASSLLGQGLNYGYTF. CDR3 bases: TGTGCCAGCAGCCTACTCGGACAGGGCTTAAACTATGGCTACACCTTC. The complete variable domain, with remaining parts taken from reference TRBV5-5 and TRBJ1-2, reads DAGVTQSPTHLIKTRGQQVTLRCSPISGHKSVSWYQQVLGQGPQFIFQYYEKEERGRGNFPDRFSARQFPNYSSELNVNALLLGDSALYLCASSLLGQGLNYGYTFGSGTRLTVV.

The chain links TRBV10-3 to TRBJ1-1; D is ambiguous. The V gene's germline CDR1 is ENHRY and CDR2 SYGVKD. V shed 7 bases and J shed 1 base, with 10 bases lying between them. The CDR3 length is 13 residues. In nucleotides, the CDR3 is TGTGCCATCAACCACGGAGCGAACACTGAAGCTTTCTTT. Amino acid sequence: CAINHGANTEAFF.

This chain connects TRBV29-1 to TRBJ1-2; 9 positions match TRBD1. This CDR3 has 12 residues. Trimming at V came to 7 bases and at J to 5 bases, leaving 5 bases not matched to a gene. The V gene's germline CDR1 is SQVTM and CDR2 ANQGSEA. The CDR3 DNA sequence: TGCAGCGCCGAGGGACAGGGATATGGCTACACCTTC. It yields the protein CSAEGQGYGYTF.

This sequence joins TRBV5-1 and TRBJ2-7, with D possibly being TRBD2 (6 bases). V was trimmed by 4 bases and J by 4 bases, leaving 9 bases between them. From germline, CDR1 is SGHRS and CDR2 YFSETQ. The CDR3 contains 12 residues. The CDR3 reads CASSAGPYEQYF. The CDR3 coding sequence is TGCGCCAGCAGCGCGGGGCCTTACGAGCAGTACTTC.

This sequence joins TRBV5-1 and TRBJ1-2, with 10 positions matching TRBD1. V trimming: 4 bases; J trimming: 4 bases; junction bases outside the gene matches: 16. The germline CDR1 and CDR2 sequences are SGHRS and YFSETQ. This CDR3 spans 18 amino acids. This CDR3 is CASSSIGQGDIGTYGYTF. CDR3 sequence (DNA): TGCGCCAGCAGCAGCATCGGACAGGGGGATATAGGTACCTATGGCTACACCTTC.

This clone was seen a handful of times. Other nucleotide sequences in the sample specify the same CDR3. The V call is TRBV5-1, the J call TRBJ1-2, with 11 bases identical to TRBD1. CDR1 is SGHRS and CDR2 is YFSETQ in the germline V gene. The CDR3 extends over 14 amino acids. Trimming removed 1 base from V and 8 bases from J; junction bases left unmatched: 4. This chain's CDR3 is CASSLWTGGSGYTF. In nucleotides, the CDR3 is TGCGCCAGCAGCTTGTGGACAGGGGGCAGCGGCTACACCTTC.

The chain carries TRBV10-3 and TRBJ1-1; the match to TRBD1 covers 9 bases. Germline V gene data show CDR1 as ENHRY and CDR2 as SYGVKD. The CDR3 is made up of 16 amino acids. V shed 1 base and J 7 bases; nucleotides not matched to a gene: 10. The CDR3 region has the DNA TGTGCCATCAGTGAGTTTAATATTGGACAGGGGTTTGAAGCTTTCTTT. It translates to CAISEFNIGQGFEAFF.

By frequency in the sample, this clone is medium-sized. The rearrangement joins TRBV2 to TRBJ1-1; D is perhaps TRBD1 (5 bases). Trimming cost V 2 bases and J 2 bases, with 6 bases left between them. Germline V gene sequence: CDR1 SNHLY, CDR2 FYNNEI. CDR3 length: 13 amino acids. CDR3 nucleotides: TGTGCCAGCAGTGAACAGGGTAACACTGAAGCTTTCTTT. It is translated as CASSEQGNTEAFF. Looking up the rest from reference TRBV2 and TRBJ1-1 gives the full variable domain: EPEVTQTPSHQVTQMGQEVILRCVPISNHLYFYWYRQILGQKVEFLVSFYNNEISEKSEIFDDQFSVERPDGSNFTLKIRSTKLEDSAMYFCASSEQGNTEAFFGQGTRLTVV.

This clone has just a few counts. The CDR3 DNA reads TGTGCCAGCTCACCAAGAGTCGTCACCTCTACTAATGAAAAACTGTTTTTT. Amino acid sequence: CASSPRVVTSTNEKLFF. The chain joins TRBV18 to TRBJ1-4; D unresolved. Germline V gives CDR1 KGHSH, CDR2 LQKENI. This CDR3 has 17 residues. Trimming stripped 2 bases from V and 2 bases from J, with 15 bases between.

The chain links TRBV10-3 to TRBJ2-2; no clear D. The CDR3 runs to 15 residues. CDR1 is ENHRY, CDR2 SYGVKD, per germline. V lost 3 bases, J lost 6 bases, and 14 bases lay in between. The CDR3 is CAISDETLAAGELFF. Written as DNA, the CDR3 is TGTGCCATCAGTGACGAAACTTTGGCGGCCGGGGAGCTGTTTTTT.

This sequence joins TRBV11-2 and TRBJ1-2; no clear D gene. Looked up from germline, CDR1 is SGHAT and CDR2 is FQNNGV. Trimming left V 5 bases short and J 3 bases short, with 19 bases between. The CDR3 is made up of 16 amino acids. Written as DNA, the CDR3 is TGTGCCAGCAGCCGCCCCCAGGATCGGTCAGACTATGGCTACACCTTC. Translation: CASSRPQDRSDYGYTF. Full variable domain (outside the CDR3, taken from reference TRBV11-2 and TRBJ1-2): EAGVAQSPRYKIIEKRQSVAFWCNPISGHATLYWYQQILGQGPKLLIQFQNNGVVDDSQLPKDRFSAERLKGVDSTLKIQPAKLEDSAVYLCASSRPQDRSDYGYTFGSGTRLTVV.